This T cell receptor (beta chain) was found in a study of blood T cell repertoires in COVID-19. The junction had 8 bases not matched to a gene; V was cut back by 6 bases and J by 4 bases. This CDR3 comprises 16 residues. Germline V gene lookup returns CDR1 LNHDA and CDR2 SQIVND (reference sequence). As processed by the authors: Cell counts per sample came from amplifying reference gene primers. Measured with immunoSEQ multiplex PCR; TCRdb has only the in-frame clones, and not every one. The V and J calls and the clone size are those of that table, but D and trimming were determined from the DNA. This sample carries roughly 260,000 clones, around 82% of them seen once, and the ten largest clones take 4.9%.

This receptor was obtained from a woman older than 75 with active or convalescent COVID-19. The genes are TRBV19 and TRBJ2-1; 11 bases map to TRBD2. Sequencing input: peripheral blood. CDR3 loop: CASRRVAGGIYNEQFF. The DNA for the CDR3 is TGTGCCAGTAGAAGAGTAGCGGGAGGGATTTACAATGAGCAGTTCTTC. Combining the CDR3 with reference TRBV19 and TRBJ2-1 gives the whole variable domain DGGITQSPKYLFRKEGQNVTLSCEQNLNHDAMYWYRQDPGQGLRLIYYSQIVNDFQKGDIAEGYSVSREKKESFPLTVTSAQKNPTAFYLCASRRVAGGIYNEQFFGPGTRLTVL.